This T cell receptor beta chain was recorded in a study of Graves' ophthalmopathy and Graves' hyperthyroidism. Across the whole study: Stable hyperthyroidism referred to disease that showed no ophthalmopathy within 18 months of follow-up. Regarding the study as a whole: Detection in blood was also observed for most expanded thyroid clonotypes above 0.001 frequency.

Transcripts of RNA were the source for amplifying TCR beta CDR3 regions. Scientists carried out first-round RT-PCR using HTBI primers and then a second-round multiplex PCR. TCRdb ran MiXCR on the multiplex PCR reads and lists one entry per CDR3 protein. The sample has roughly 1.1 million distinct CDR3 sequences, about 38% seen once. This clonotype was recorded only once. Its target is not known. V was cut by 3 bases and J by 5 bases, with 22 bases left in between. From germline, CDR1 is DFQATT and CDR2 SNEGSKA (reference sequence). This CDR3 has 16 amino acids. This clonotype originated in an adult man with Graves' hyperthyroidism. Sequences were obtained from peripheral blood or thyroid tissue (not recorded which). The rearrangement links TRBV20-1 to TRBJ2-5; possibly TRBD1 or TRBD2 for D (5 bases each). The DNA of the CDR3 is TGCAGTGCTAGCGCGGTGGGGGATCTCCCGAGGGAGACCCAGTACTTC. Translating it yields CSASAVGDLPRETQYF.